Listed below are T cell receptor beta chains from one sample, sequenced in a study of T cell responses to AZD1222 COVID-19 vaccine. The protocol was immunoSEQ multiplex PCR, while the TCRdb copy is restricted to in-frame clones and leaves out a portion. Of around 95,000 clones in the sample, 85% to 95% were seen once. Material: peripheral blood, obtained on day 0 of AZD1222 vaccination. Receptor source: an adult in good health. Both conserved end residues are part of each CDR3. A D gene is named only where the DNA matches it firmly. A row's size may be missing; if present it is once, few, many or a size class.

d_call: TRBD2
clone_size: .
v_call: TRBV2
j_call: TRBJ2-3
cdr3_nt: TGTGCCATCACTAGCGGGAGAGCCAGCACAGATACGCAGTATTTT
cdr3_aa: CAITSGRASTDTQYF

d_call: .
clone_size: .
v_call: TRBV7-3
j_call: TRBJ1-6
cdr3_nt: TGTGCCAGCAGCTCTGACGGATTTTATAATTCACCCCTCCACTTT
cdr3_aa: CASSSDGFYNSPLHF

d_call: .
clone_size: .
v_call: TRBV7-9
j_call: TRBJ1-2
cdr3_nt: TGTGCCAGCAGCTTTGTCAGGGGTATCGATGGCTACACCTTC
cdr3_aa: CASSFVRGIDGYTF

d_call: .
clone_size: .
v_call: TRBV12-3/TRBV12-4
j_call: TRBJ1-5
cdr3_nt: TGTGCCAGCACCGAGTCTCCGGATCAGCCCCAGCATTTT
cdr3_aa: CASTESPDQPQHF

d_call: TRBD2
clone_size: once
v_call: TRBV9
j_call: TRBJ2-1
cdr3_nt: TGTGCCAGCAGCGTAGGTGGACTAGGTCTCAATGAGCAGTTCTTC
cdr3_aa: CASSVGGLGLNEQFF

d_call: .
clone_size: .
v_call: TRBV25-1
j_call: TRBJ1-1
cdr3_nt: TGTGCCAGCAGTGAACTGAACACTGAAGCTTTCTTT
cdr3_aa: CASSELNTEAFF

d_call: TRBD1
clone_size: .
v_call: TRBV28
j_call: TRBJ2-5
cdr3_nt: TGTGCCAGCAGTTTAGGCAGGGGGGAGACCCAGTACTTC
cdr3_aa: CASSLGRGETQYF

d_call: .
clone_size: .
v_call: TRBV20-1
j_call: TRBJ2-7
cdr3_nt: TGCAGTGCTAGGGGAGGCCGGGAGCAGTACTTC
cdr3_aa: CSARGGREQYF

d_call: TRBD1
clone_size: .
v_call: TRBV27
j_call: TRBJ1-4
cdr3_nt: TGTGCCAGCAGTTCCCTGGGACAGAAACCAGCAACTAATGAAAAACTGTTTTTT
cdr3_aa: CASSSLGQKPATNEKLFF

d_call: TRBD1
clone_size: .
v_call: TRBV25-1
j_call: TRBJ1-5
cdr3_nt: TGTGCCAGCAGTCCCGGGACAGGGGACCAGCCCCAGCATTTT
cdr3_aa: CASSPGTGDQPQHF